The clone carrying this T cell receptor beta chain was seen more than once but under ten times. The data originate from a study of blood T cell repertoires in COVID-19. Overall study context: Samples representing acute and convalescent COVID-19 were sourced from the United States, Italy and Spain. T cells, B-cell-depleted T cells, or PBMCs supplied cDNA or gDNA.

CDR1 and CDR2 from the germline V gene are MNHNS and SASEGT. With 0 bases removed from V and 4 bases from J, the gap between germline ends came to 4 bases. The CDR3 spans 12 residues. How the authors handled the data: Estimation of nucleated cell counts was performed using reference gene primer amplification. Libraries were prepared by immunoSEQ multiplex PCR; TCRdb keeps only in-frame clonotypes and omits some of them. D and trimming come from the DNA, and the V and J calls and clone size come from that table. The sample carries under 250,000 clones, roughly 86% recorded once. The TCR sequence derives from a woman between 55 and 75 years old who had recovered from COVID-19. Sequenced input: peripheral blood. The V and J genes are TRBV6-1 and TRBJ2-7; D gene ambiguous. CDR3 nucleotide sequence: TGTGCCAGCAGTGAAGCCAGGTACGAGCAGTACTTC. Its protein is CASSEARYEQYF.